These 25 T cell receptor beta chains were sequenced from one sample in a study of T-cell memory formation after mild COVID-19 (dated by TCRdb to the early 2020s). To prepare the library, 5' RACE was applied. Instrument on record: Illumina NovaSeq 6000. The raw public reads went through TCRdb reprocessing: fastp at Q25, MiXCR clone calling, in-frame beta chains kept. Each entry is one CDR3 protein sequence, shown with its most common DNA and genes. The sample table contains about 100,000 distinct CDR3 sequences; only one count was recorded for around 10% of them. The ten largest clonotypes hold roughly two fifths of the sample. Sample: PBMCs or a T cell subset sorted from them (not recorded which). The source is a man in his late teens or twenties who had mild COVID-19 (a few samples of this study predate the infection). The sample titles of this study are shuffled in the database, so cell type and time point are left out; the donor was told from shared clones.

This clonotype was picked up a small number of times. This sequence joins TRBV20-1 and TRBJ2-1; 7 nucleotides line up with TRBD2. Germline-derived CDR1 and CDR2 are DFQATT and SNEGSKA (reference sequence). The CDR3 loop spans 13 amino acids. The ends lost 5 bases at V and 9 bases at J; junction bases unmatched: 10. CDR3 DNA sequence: TGCAGTGCTTCTCCTGGGGTAGCGGGTGAGCAGTTCTTC. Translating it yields CSASPGVAGEQFF.

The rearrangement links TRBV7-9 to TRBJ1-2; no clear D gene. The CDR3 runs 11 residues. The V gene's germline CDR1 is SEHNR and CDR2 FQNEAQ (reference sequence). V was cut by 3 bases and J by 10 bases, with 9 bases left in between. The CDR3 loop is CASSLGGDYTF. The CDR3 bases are TGTGCCAGCAGCTTGGGCGGTGACTACACCTTC.

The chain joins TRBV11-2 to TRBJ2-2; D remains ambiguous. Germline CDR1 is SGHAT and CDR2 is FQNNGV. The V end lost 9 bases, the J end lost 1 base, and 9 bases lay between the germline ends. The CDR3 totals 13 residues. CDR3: CASVGENTGELFF. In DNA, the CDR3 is TGTGCCAGTGTAGGCGAGAACACCGGGGAGCTGTTTTTT.

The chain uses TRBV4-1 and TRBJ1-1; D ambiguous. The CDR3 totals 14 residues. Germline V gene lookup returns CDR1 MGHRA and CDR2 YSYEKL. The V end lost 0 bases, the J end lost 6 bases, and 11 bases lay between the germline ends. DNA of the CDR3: TGCGCCAGCAGCCAAGATATAACAGCATCTGAAGCTTTCTTT. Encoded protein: CASSQDITASEAFF.

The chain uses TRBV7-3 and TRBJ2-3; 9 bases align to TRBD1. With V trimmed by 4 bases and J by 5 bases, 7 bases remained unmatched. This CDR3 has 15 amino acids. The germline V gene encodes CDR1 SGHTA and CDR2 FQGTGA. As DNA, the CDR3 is TGTGCCAGCAGCTCACCGGGACAGGGTGAAGATACGCAGTATTTT. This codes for CASSSPGQGEDTQYF.

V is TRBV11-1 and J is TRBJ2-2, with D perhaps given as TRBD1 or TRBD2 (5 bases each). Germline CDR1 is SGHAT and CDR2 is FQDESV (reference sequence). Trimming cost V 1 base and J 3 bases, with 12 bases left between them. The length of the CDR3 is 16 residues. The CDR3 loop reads CASSLGDARYTGELFF. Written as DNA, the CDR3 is TGTGCCAGCAGCTTAGGGGACGCTCGATACACCGGGGAGCTGTTTTTT. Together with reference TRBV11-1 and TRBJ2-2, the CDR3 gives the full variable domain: EAEVAQSPRYKITEKSQAVAFWCDPISGHATLYWYRQILGQGPELLVQFQDESVVDDSQLPKDRFSAERLKGVDSTLKIQPAELGDSAMYLCASSLGDARYTGELFFGEGSRLTVL.

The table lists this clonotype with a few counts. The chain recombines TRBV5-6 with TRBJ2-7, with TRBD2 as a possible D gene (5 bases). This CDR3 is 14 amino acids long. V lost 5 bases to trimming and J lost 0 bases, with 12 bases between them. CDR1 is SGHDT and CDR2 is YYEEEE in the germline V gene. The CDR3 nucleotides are TGTGCCAGCAGGGCTACCGGGAACTCCTACGAGCAGTACGTC. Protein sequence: CASRATGNSYEQYV.

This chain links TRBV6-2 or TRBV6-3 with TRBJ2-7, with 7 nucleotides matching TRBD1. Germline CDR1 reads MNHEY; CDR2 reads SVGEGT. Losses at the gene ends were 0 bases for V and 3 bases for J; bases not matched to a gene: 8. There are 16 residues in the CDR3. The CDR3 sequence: CASSYSSRQGRYEQYF. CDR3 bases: TGTGCCAGCAGTTACTCAAGCCGACAGGGTCGCTACGAGCAGTACTTC.

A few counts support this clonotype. Written as DNA, the CDR3 is TGCGCCAGCAGCCAAGATTATGGCAGGACGTACACAGATACGCAGTATTTT. Amino acid sequence: CASSQDYGRTYTDTQYF. This sequence joins TRBV4-3 and TRBJ2-3; no clear D. Germline V gives CDR1 LGHNA, CDR2 YSLEER. This CDR3 has 17 amino acids. Trimming shortened V by 0 bases and J by 2 bases, and 15 bases separated the two germline ends.

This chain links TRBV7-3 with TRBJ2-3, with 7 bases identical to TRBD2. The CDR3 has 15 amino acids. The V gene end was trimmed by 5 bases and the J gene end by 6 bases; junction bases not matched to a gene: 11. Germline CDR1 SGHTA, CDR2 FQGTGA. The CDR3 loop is CASSPGRRPADTQYF. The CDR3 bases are TGTGCCAGCAGCCCCGGGAGGAGACCCGCGGATACGCAGTATTTT.

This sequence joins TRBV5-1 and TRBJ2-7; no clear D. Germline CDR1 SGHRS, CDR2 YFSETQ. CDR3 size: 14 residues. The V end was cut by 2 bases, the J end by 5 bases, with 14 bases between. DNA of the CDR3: TGCGCCAGCAGCTTCTCCCTTCCATCCGACGAGCAGTACTTC. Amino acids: CASSFSLPSDEQYF. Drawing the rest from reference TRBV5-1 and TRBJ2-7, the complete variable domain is KAGVTQTPRYLIKTRGQQVTLSCSPISGHRSVSWYQQTPGQGLQFLFEYFSETQRNKGNFPGRFSGRQFSNSRSEMNVSTLELGDSALYLCASSFSLPSDEQYFGPGTRLTVT.

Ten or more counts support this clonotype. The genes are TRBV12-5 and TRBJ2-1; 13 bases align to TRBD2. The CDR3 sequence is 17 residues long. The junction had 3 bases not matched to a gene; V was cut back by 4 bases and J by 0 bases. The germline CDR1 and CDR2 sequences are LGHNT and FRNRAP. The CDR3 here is CASGSRTSGGSYNEQFF. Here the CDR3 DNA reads TGTGCTAGTGGTTCCAGGACTAGCGGGGGCTCCTACAATGAGCAGTTCTTC.

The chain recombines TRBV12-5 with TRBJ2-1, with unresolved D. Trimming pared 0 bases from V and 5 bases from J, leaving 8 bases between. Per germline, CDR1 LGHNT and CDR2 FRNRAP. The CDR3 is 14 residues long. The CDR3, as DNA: TGTGCTAGTGGTTTGGTACGAACAGACAATGAGCAGTTCTTC. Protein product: CASGLVRTDNEQFF.

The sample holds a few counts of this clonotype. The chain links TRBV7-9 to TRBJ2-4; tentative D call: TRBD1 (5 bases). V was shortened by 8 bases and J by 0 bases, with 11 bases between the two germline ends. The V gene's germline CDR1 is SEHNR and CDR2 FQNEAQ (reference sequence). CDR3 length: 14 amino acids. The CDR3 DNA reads TGTGCCAGCGGGGCGAGCCTAGCCAAAAACATTCAGTACTTC. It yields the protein CASGASLAKNIQYF. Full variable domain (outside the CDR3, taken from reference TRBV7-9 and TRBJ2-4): DTGVSQNPRHKITKRGQNVTFRCDPISEHNRLYWYRQTLGQGPEFLTYFQNEAQLEKSRLLSDRFSAERPKGSFSTLEIQRTEQGDSAMYLCASGASLAKNIQYFGAGTRLSVL.

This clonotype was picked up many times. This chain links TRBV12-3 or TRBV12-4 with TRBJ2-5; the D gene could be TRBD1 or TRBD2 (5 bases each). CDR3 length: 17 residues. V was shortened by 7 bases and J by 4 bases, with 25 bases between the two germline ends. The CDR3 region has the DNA TGTGCCAGCAAGGACCCAACAGGCGGATGGGGGAGAGAGACCCAGTACTTC. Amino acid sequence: CASKDPTGGWGRETQYF.

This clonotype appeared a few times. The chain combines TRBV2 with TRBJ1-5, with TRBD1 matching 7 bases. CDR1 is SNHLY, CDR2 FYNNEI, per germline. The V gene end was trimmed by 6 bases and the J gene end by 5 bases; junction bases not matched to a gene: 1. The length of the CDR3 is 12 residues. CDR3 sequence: CASSQGDQPQHF. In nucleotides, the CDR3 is TGTGCCAGCAGCCAGGGGGATCAGCCCCAGCATTTT.

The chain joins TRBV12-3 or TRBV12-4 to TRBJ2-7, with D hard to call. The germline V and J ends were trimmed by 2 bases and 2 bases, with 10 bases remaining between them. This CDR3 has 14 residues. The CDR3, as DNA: TGTGCCAGCAGTTTAAGCAGGTTACCCTACGAGCAGTACGTC. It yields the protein CASSLSRLPYEQYV.

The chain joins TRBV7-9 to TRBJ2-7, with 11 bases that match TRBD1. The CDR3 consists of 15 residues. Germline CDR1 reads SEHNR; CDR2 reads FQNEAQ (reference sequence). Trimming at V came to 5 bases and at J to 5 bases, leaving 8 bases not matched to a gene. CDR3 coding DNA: TGTGCCAGCAGCCCGCCGGGACAGGGGGGCGACGAGCAGTACTTC. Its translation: CASSPPGQGGDEQYF.

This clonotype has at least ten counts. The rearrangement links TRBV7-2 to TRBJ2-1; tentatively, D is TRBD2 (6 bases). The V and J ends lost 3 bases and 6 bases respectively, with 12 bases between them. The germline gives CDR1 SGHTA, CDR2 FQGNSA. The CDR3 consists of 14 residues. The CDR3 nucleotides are TGTGCCAGCAGCTTTCGCCAGGGAGGCAATGAGCAGTTCTTC. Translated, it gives CASSFRQGGNEQFF.

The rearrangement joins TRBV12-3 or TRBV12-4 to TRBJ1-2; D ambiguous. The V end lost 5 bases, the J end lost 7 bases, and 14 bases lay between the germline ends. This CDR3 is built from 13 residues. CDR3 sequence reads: CASSLPAGRGYTF. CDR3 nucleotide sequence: TGTGCCAGCAGTCTACCTGCAGGACGTGGCTACACCTTC.

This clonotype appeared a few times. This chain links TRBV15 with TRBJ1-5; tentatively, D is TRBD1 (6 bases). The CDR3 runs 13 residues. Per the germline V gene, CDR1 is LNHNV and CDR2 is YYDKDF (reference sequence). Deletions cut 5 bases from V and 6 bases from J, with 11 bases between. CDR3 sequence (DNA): TGTGCCACCAGCGGGGGGCTTGGTCAGCCCCAGCATTTT. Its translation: CATSGGLGQPQHF.

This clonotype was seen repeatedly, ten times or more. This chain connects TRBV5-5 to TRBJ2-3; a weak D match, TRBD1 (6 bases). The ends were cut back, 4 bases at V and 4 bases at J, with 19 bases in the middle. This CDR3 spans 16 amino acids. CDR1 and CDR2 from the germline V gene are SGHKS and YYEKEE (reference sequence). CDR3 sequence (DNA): TGTGCCAGCAGCCGCCGACAGGCATCGTCATCAGATACGCAGTATTTT. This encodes CASSRRQASSSDTQYF.

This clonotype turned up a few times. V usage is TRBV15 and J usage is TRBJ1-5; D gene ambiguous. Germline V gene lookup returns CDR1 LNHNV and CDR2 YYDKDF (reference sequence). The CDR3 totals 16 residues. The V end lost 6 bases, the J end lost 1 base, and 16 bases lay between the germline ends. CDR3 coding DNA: TGTGCCACCAGTGACACCCCTTCATCAAGCAATCAGCCCCAGCATTTT. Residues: CATSDTPSSSNQPQHF.

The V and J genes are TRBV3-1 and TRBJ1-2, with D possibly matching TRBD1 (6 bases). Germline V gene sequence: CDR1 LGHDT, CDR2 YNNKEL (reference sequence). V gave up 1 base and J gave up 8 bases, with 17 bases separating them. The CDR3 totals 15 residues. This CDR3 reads CASSQGTPGAKGYTF. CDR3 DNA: TGTGCCAGCAGCCAAGGGACTCCGGGGGCGAAAGGCTACACCTTC.

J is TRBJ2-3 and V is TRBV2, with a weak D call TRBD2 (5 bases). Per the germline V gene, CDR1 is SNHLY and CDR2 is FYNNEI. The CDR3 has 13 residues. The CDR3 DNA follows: TGTGCGAAACGACGGGGTAGCCCAGATACGCAGTATTTT. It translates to CAKRRGSPDTQYF.